This T cell receptor (beta chain) was retrieved from a study of CD8+CD57+ T cells in acquired aplastic anemia. Study summary: Quantities of DNA derived from sorted CD4+ and CD8+ cells averaged around 3 ug. Researchers reported that healthy donors averaged around 10 million reads for CD4+ cells. Study-level points and caveats: Any difference that existed in CD8+ Simpson's diversity between patients and controls was not significant.

This clonotype was seen more than once but under ten times. Its antigen is still unknown. The CDR3 is 13 amino acids. The V gene lost 2 bases and the J gene lost 6 bases, with 7 bases spanning the gap. Germline V gives CDR1 SGHVS, CDR2 FQNEAQ. For CDR3 and TCR beta VDJ profiling, genomic DNA was the template used. TCRdb used MiXCR to reprocess the reads, holding one entry per CDR3 protein. Of about 180,000 distinct CDR3 sequences listed, 45% to 50% were seen once; the top ten hold under 3%. V usage is TRBV7-8 and J usage is TRBJ1-4; the D is unclear. The material sequenced was sorted CD4+, CD8+, or CD8+CD57+ T cells (not recorded which) from PBMCs. This TCR was recovered from a human donor in good health. The CDR3 bases are TGTGCCAGCAGCTTATTGATGGATGAAAAACTGTTTTTT. It specifies CASSLLMDEKLFF.